These T cell receptor beta chains were read from a single sample in a study of tumor and adjacent non-tumor tissue in lung cancer. Via MiXCR, TCRdb re-called the multiplex PCR reads, giving one row per CDR3 protein. Of 110,000 or so distinct CDR3 sequences detected, roughly 80% appear once; the ten largest clones hold 30% to 45%. Sequenced material: lung tumor tissue. The receptors were sampled from a woman between 55 and 75 years old with non-small cell lung cancer. Each CDR3 is given with its conserved first and last residue. D genes are given only for firm matches. Not all rows give a size; the values are once, few, many and, for expanded clones, a class.

12	NA	TRBV5-4	NA	TRBJ1-6	TGTGACAGCAACTTAAGTAATTCACCCCTCCACTTT	CDSNLSNSPLHF
15	NA	TRBV5-1	NA	TRBJ1-1	TGCGCCAGCAGCCCCAGACTGGGCGGAGACACTGAAGCTTTCTTT	CASSPRLGGDTEAFF
12	NA	TRBV20-1	NA	TRBJ2-1	TGCAGTGCTAGAGAATTGGGAGCTGAGCAGTTCTTC	CSARELGAEQFF
12	NA	TRBV20-1	NA	TRBJ1-5	TGCAGTGTCGGGAGATGCAATAAGCCCCATCATTTT	CSVGRCNKPHHF
14	NA	TRBV20-1	NA	TRBJ2-7	TGCAATGTTAGAGGACCGGGGCCCTTCTACGAGCAGTACTTC	CNVRGPGPFYEQYF
20	TRBD1	TRBV5-6	NA	TRBJ2-7	TGTGCCAGCTGCTTGGCCTCACAACTCCTGACGGGACAGAAAACCTACGAGCAGTACTTC	CASCLASQLLTGQKTYEQYF
15	TRBD1	TRBV11-2	NA	TRBJ2-5	TGTGCCAGCAGCTCCACAACAGGGGTCGGGGAGACCCAGTACTTC	CASSSTTGVGETQYF
14	NA	TRBV20-1	many	TRBJ1-1	TGCAGTGCTAGATCCACCAGGGGTAGCACTGAAGCTTTCTTT	CSARSTRGSTEAFF
14	TRBD1	TRBV6-5	NA	TRBJ1-5	TGTACCAGCAGAGAGACTCTGGACAGGGGGGTAACGCATTTT	CTSRETLDRGVTHF
16	TRBD1	TRBV29-1	many	TRBJ2-3	TGCAGCGTCGGCCGGACAGGACGATCTAGCACAGATACGCAGTATTTT	CSVGRTGRSSTDTQYF
13	NA	TRBV20-1	NA	TRBJ2-7	TGCAATACTGCTACAGGGGGGGGGACCGAGCAGTACTTC	CNTATGGGTEQYF
14	TRBD1	TRBV20-1	many	TRBJ1-2	TGCAGTGCGCCACGGACAGGTGGCCCCTATGGCTACACCTTC	CSAPRTGGPYGYTF
11	NA	TRBV20-1	NA	TRBJ2-7	TGCAGTGTCCCGGGTCCCGACAAGCAGTACTTC	CSVPGPDKQYF
14	NA	TRBV20-1	NA	TRBJ2-7	TGCAGTGGAGTCACCAGCGGTTTTTCCTACGAGCAGTACTTC	CSGVTSGFSYEQYF
16	TRBD1	TRBV20-1	NA	TRBJ1-5	TGCAGTGTTCTTGGACAGGGGAGAGTTCGAAATCAGCCCCAGCATTTT	CSVLGQGRVRNQPQHF
12	NA	TRBV11-2	NA	TRBJ2-7	TGTGTCAGCAGCCTGGGGACGGATAGACAGTACTTC	CVSSLGTDRQYF
16	NA	TRBV12-3/TRBV12-4	NA	TRBJ2-4	TGTGCCAGCAGTTTTGGAAACGGACATGCCAAAAACATTCAGTACTTC	CASSFGNGHAKNIQYF
17	NA	TRBV6-1	NA	TRBJ1-5	TGTGCTAGCAGTGAGGGTAAGATGGCGGGGAGAAATCAGCCCCAGCATTTT	CASSEGKMAGRNQPQHF
15	NA	TRBV12-3/TRBV12-4	NA	TRBJ2-4	TGTGCAAGCAGTTTGCGGAGTGGTATCAAAAACATTCAGTACTTC	CASSLRSGIKNIQYF
14	TRBD1	TRBV20-1	once	TRBJ1-5	TGCATTGCTGGGAGGCAGGGGGCGAATCAGCCCCAGCATTTT	CIAGRQGANQPQHF
13	NA	TRBV29-1	NA	TRBJ2-3	TGCAGCATTCACGAGGGGAGCACAGATACGCAGTATTTT	CSIHEGSTDTQYF
14	TRBD1	TRBV4-2	NA	TRBJ1-2	TGTGCCAGCAGCCAAGAGATGGGACAGCGAGACTACACCTTC	CASSQEMGQRDYTF
15	NA	TRBV11-1	NA	TRBJ2-1	TGTGCCAGCAGCTACCGGACAAGTATGGGGAATGAGCACTTCTTC	CASSYRTSMGNEHFF
19	NA	TRBV6-2/TRBV6-3	NA	TRBJ2-6	TGTACCAGCAGTCCTAGATCAGGGGATAGGGCGTCTGGGGCCAACGTACTGACTTTC	CTSSPRSGDRASGANVLTF
14	NA	TRBV30	NA	TRBJ2-3	TGTGCCTGGTTACAGGGTCGTATCACAGATACGCAGTATTTT	CAWLQGRITDTQYF
14	NA	TRBV20-1	NA	TRBJ1-2	TGCAGTTCTAAGAGACAGTTCGAAAACTATGGCTACACCTTC	CSSKRQFENYGYTF
12	NA	TRBV6-6	NA	TRBJ1-5	TGTGCCAGTAGGGTTATCGATCAGCCCCAGCGTTTT	CASRVIDQPQRF
14	NA	TRBV6-5	once	TRBJ2-7	TGTGCCAGCAGTTACGTTTCGGAGGGATACGAGCAGTACTTC	CASSYVSEGYEQYF
15	NA	TRBV12-3/TRBV12-4	NA	TRBJ2-7	TGTGCCAGTAGCTCTATTGAGGTACTAGCTTACGAGCAGTGCTTC	CASSSIEVLAYEQCF
14	TRBD1	TRBV11-2	NA	TRBJ2-2	TGTGCCAGCAGGAGAGTAGGGGGCAACGGGGACCTGTTTTTT	CASRRVGGNGDLFF
17	NA	TRBV11-3	many	TRBJ2-2	TGTGCCAGCAGCTTTCCCCTCAGGGGTTCGAACACCGGGGAGCTGTTTTTT	CASSFPLRGSNTGELFF
13	NA	TRBV6-5	many	TRBJ2-7	TGTGCCAGCAGCCCATCAATTTCCTACGAGCAGTACTTC	CASSPSISYEQYF
15	NA	TRBV4-2	NA	TRBJ1-3	TGTGTCAGCAACTCAGGGGAAGGAGCTGGAAACACCATATATTTT	CVSNSGEGAGNTIYF
16	TRBD2	TRBV11-1	NA	TRBJ2-1	TGTGCCAGCAGCCCAAGAGGGCTAGCGGGTTGGGATGATCAGTTCTTC	CASSPRGLAGWDDQFF
14	NA	TRBV6-5	NA	TRBJ1-1	TGTGCCAGCAGACCCCACCGTCGAAACACTGAAGCTTACTTT	CASRPHRRNTEAYF
12	NA	TRBV11-2	NA	TRBJ2-7	TGTGTCAGCAACCTGGGGACGAATAGGCAGTACTTC	CVSNLGTNRQYF
16	TRBD2	TRBV4-1	NA	TRBJ2-1	TGCGCCAGCAGGGGACTAGCGGGAAGCTCCTATAATGAGCAGTTCTTC	CASRGLAGSSYNEQFF
14	TRBD1	TRBV11-2	NA	TRBJ2-5	TGTGCCAGTATCGTCGGGACAGGGGGTGAGATCCAGTACTTC	CASIVGTGGEIQYF